Listed below are T cell receptor beta chains from one sample, sequenced in a study of type 1 and type 2 diabetes patients. MiXCR, run by TCRdb on the multiplex PCR reads, gives a single entry per CDR3 protein. The data show about 250,000 distinct CDR3 sequences, with around 47% seen just once and approximately 14% held by the top ten. Specimen: peripheral blood mononuclear cells (PBMCs). These receptors were obtained from a man between 18 and 29 years old with type 2 diabetes. Each CDR3 is given with its conserved first and last residue. Each record gives: D gene, clone size, J gene, V gene, CDR3 protein, CDR3 DNA. D genes are given only for firm matches. Clone size is not always given. Where it is, it says once, few, many or a class for expanded clones.

D gene: TRBD2; clone size: NA; J gene: TRBJ2-1; V gene: TRBV6-6; CDR3 protein: CASSYTGGLYNEQFF; CDR3 DNA: TGTGCCAGCAGTTACACGGGGGGGCTGTACAATGAGCAGTTCTTC
D gene: NA; clone size: few; J gene: TRBJ2-5; V gene: TRBV12-3/TRBV12-4; CDR3 protein: CASTASPGPETQYF; CDR3 DNA: TGTGCCAGCACCGCTTCCCCAGGGCCGGAGACCCAGTACTTC
D gene: NA; clone size: once; J gene: TRBJ1-6; V gene: TRBV7-9; CDR3 protein: CASSFYVSAVNSPLHF; CDR3 DNA: TGTGCCAGCAGCTTTTATGTTTCGGCAGTGAATTCACCCCTCCACTTT
D gene: NA; clone size: few; J gene: TRBJ2-5; V gene: TRBV20-1; CDR3 protein: CSVARGGQETQYF; CDR3 DNA: TGCAGTGTAGCTCGGGGCGGCCAAGAGACCCAGTACTTC
D gene: NA; clone size: NA; J gene: TRBJ1-4; V gene: TRBV15; CDR3 protein: CATSGGAGEKLFF; CDR3 DNA: TGTGCCACCAGCGGCGGGGCCGGGGAAAAACTGTTTTTT
D gene: NA; clone size: once; J gene: TRBJ1-2; V gene: TRBV6-1; CDR3 protein: CASFGFDTNNYGYTF; CDR3 DNA: TGTGCCAGTTTTGGCTTTGACACCAACAACTATGGCTACACCTTC
D gene: NA; clone size: NA; J gene: TRBJ1-1; V gene: TRBV5-1; CDR3 protein: CASTESEMNTEAFF; CDR3 DNA: TGCGCCAGCACCGAATCAGAGATGAACACTGAAGCTTTCTTT
D gene: TRBD1; clone size: NA; J gene: TRBJ2-1; V gene: TRBV29-1; CDR3 protein: CSVEGYNTGTGVNGEQFF; CDR3 DNA: TGCAGCGTTGAAGGATACAACACTGGGACAGGGGTCAATGGTGAGCAGTTCTTC
D gene: NA; clone size: NA; J gene: TRBJ2-3; V gene: TRBV7-2; CDR3 protein: CASSLSPPDTQYF; CDR3 DNA: TGTGCCAGCAGCTTAAGCCCCCCAGATACGCAGTATTTT
D gene: NA; clone size: few; J gene: TRBJ2-7; V gene: TRBV7-6; CDR3 protein: CASSLDSTYEQYF; CDR3 DNA: TGTGCCAGCAGCCTTGACAGTACCTACGAGCAGTACTTC
D gene: NA; clone size: NA; J gene: TRBJ2-1; V gene: TRBV29-1; CDR3 protein: CSVEYDLWNEQFF; CDR3 DNA: TGCAGCGTTGAATATGATTTATGGAATGAGCAGTTCTTC
D gene: NA; clone size: NA; J gene: TRBJ2-1; V gene: TRBV30; CDR3 protein: CAWSGREPYNEQFF; CDR3 DNA: TGTGCCTGGAGTGGCAGGGAACCCTACAATGAGCAGTTCTTC
D gene: NA; clone size: NA; J gene: TRBJ1-5; V gene: TRBV27; CDR3 protein: CASSLGGRNQPQHF; CDR3 DNA: TGTGCCAGCAGTTTGGGGGGCCGCAATCAGCCCCAGCATTTT
D gene: NA; clone size: few; J gene: TRBJ2-7; V gene: TRBV7-8; CDR3 protein: CASSPLQGPYEQYF; CDR3 DNA: TGTGCCAGCAGCCCCCTACAGGGACCCTACGAGCAGTACTTC
D gene: NA; clone size: NA; J gene: TRBJ2-2; V gene: TRBV4-2; CDR3 protein: CASSDLFNTGELFF; CDR3 DNA: TGTGCCAGCAGTGACCTCTTCAATACCGGGGAGCTGTTTTTT
D gene: NA; clone size: NA; J gene: TRBJ2-1; V gene: TRBV28; CDR3 protein: CASRISRADEQFF; CDR3 DNA: TGTGCCAGCAGGATTAGCAGGGCTGATGAGCAGTTCTTC
D gene: TRBD2; clone size: NA; J gene: TRBJ2-1; V gene: TRBV14; CDR3 protein: CASSPGLAGVEQFF; CDR3 DNA: TGTGCCAGCAGCCCGGGACTAGCGGGAGTTGAGCAGTTCTTC
D gene: NA; clone size: NA; J gene: TRBJ1-4; V gene: TRBV6-1; CDR3 protein: CASSQASGASEKLFF; CDR3 DNA: TGTGCCAGCAGCCAAGCGTCGGGGGCGAGTGAAAAACTGTTTTTT
D gene: NA; clone size: few; J gene: TRBJ2-4; V gene: TRBV19; CDR3 protein: CASSVQGGIQYF; CDR3 DNA: TGTGCCAGTAGTGTACAGGGTGGCATTCAGTACTTC
D gene: TRBD1; clone size: NA; J gene: TRBJ2-1; V gene: TRBV2; CDR3 protein: CASRQGPWANRIQYNEQFF; CDR3 DNA: TGTGCCAGTAGACAGGGCCCCTGGGCAAACAGAATACAATACAATGAGCAGTTCTTC
D gene: TRBD1; clone size: NA; J gene: TRBJ2-1; V gene: TRBV29-1; CDR3 protein: CSVEEGTAPYNEQFF; CDR3 DNA: TGCAGCGTTGAAGAGGGGACAGCCCCTTACAATGAGCAGTTCTTC
D gene: NA; clone size: NA; J gene: TRBJ2-1; V gene: TRBV7-8; CDR3 protein: CASSLSGDYNEQFF; CDR3 DNA: TGTGCCAGCAGCTTATCCGGGGATTACAATGAGCAGTTCTTC
D gene: TRBD1; clone size: NA; J gene: TRBJ1-2; V gene: TRBV13; CDR3 protein: CASSLRGQGYGYTF; CDR3 DNA: TGTGCCAGCAGCTTAAGGGGACAGGGGTATGGCTACACCTTC
D gene: NA; clone size: few; J gene: TRBJ2-3; V gene: TRBV19; CDR3 protein: CASSLSLLLTYSTDTQYF; CDR3 DNA: TGTGCCAGTAGTCTCTCTCTACTCCTTACTTATAGCACAGATACGCAGTATTTT
D gene: NA; clone size: NA; J gene: TRBJ2-7; V gene: TRBV6-6; CDR3 protein: CASKRGESSYEQYF; CDR3 DNA: TGTGCCAGCAAGCGAGGGGAGAGCTCCTACGAGCAGTACTTC
D gene: NA; clone size: few; J gene: TRBJ2-7; V gene: TRBV3-1; CDR3 protein: CASSQDSSYEQYF; CDR3 DNA: TGTGCCAGCAGCCAAGACAGCTCCTACGAGCAGTACTTC
D gene: NA; clone size: NA; J gene: TRBJ2-7; V gene: TRBV10-3; CDR3 protein: CAIRASGDYEQYF; CDR3 DNA: TGTGCCATCAGAGCCTCGGGGGACTACGAGCAGTACTTC
D gene: TRBD2; clone size: NA; J gene: TRBJ2-3; V gene: TRBV7-2; CDR3 protein: CASSQEIASGGNTDTQYF; CDR3 DNA: TGCGCCAGCAGCCAAGAAATTGCTAGCGGGGGGAACACAGATACGCAGTATTTT
D gene: TRBD2; clone size: NA; J gene: TRBJ2-5; V gene: TRBV7-3; CDR3 protein: CASSLTRGKSETQYF; CDR3 DNA: TGTGCCAGCAGCCTCACGCGGGGGAAATCGGAGACCCAGTACTTC
D gene: NA; clone size: few; J gene: TRBJ1-6; V gene: TRBV2; CDR3 protein: CASREQHQNSPLHF; CDR3 DNA: TGTGCCAGCAGAGAACAGCATCAAAATTCACCCCTCCACTTT
D gene: NA; clone size: few; J gene: TRBJ2-7; V gene: TRBV30; CDR3 protein: CAWSVRGEQYF; CDR3 DNA: TGTGCCTGGAGTGTACGGGGCGAGCAGTACTTC
D gene: NA; clone size: many; J gene: TRBJ2-7; V gene: TRBV15; CDR3 protein: CATSRGKEVYEQYF; CDR3 DNA: TGTGCCACCAGCAGAGGGAAAGAGGTCTACGAGCAGTACTTC
D gene: NA; clone size: few; J gene: TRBJ1-2; V gene: TRBV7-3; CDR3 protein: CASSFYGYVYGYTF; CDR3 DNA: TGTGCCAGCAGCTTCTATGGGTATGTGTATGGCTACACCTTC
D gene: NA; clone size: few; J gene: TRBJ2-7; V gene: TRBV28; CDR3 protein: CASSPPGTLAGEQYF; CDR3 DNA: TGTGCCAGCAGCCCACCCGGGACCCTCGCCGGCGAGCAGTACTTC
D gene: NA; clone size: few; J gene: TRBJ1-2; V gene: TRBV12-3/TRBV12-4; CDR3 protein: CASGVRQDALRDGYTF; CDR3 DNA: TGTGCCAGCGGGGTTCGACAGGACGCCCTGAGGGATGGCTACACCTTC
D gene: NA; clone size: NA; J gene: TRBJ2-7; V gene: TRBV20-1; CDR3 protein: CSASNAYEQYF; CDR3 DNA: TGCAGTGCTAGTAATGCCTACGAGCAGTACTTC
D gene: NA; clone size: NA; J gene: TRBJ1-1; V gene: TRBV29-1; CDR3 protein: CSVGSNTEAFF; CDR3 DNA: TGCAGCGTTGGATCTAACACTGAAGCTTTCTTT
D gene: TRBD2; clone size: NA; J gene: TRBJ2-3; V gene: TRBV2; CDR3 protein: CASSPPGLALSSTDTQYF; CDR3 DNA: TGTGCCAGCAGCCCTCCGGGACTAGCCCTATCTAGCACAGATACGCAGTATTTT
D gene: NA; clone size: NA; J gene: TRBJ1-1; V gene: TRBV12-3/TRBV12-4; CDR3 protein: CASSRSEAFF; CDR3 DNA: TGTGCCAGCAGCCGCAGTGAAGCTTTCTTT
D gene: TRBD2; clone size: few; J gene: TRBJ2-5; V gene: TRBV2; CDR3 protein: CASSEDGGWQETQYF; CDR3 DNA: TGTGCCAGCAGTGAAGACGGGGGGTGGCAAGAGACCCAGTACTTC
D gene: NA; clone size: few; J gene: TRBJ1-1; V gene: TRBV2; CDR3 protein: CAGLTRGLRVNTEAFF; CDR3 DNA: TGTGCCGGGCTAACGAGGGGACTTAGAGTGAACACTGAAGCTTTCTTT
D gene: NA; clone size: NA; J gene: TRBJ2-5; V gene: TRBV2; CDR3 protein: CASKNNQETQYF; CDR3 DNA: TGTGCCAGCAAAAACAACCAAGAGACCCAGTACTTC
D gene: NA; clone size: once; J gene: TRBJ1-5; V gene: TRBV5-1; CDR3 protein: CASSPYTSPSRPQHF; CDR3 DNA: TGTGCCAGTAGTCCCTACACCTCACCAAGCCGGCCCCAGCATTTT
D gene: NA; clone size: many; J gene: TRBJ1-2; V gene: TRBV25-1; CDR3 protein: CASRTNYGYTF; CDR3 DNA: TGTGCCAGCAGGACCAACTATGGCTACACCTTC
D gene: TRBD1; clone size: NA; J gene: TRBJ2-5; V gene: TRBV4-3; CDR3 protein: CASSQAAGGRETQYF; CDR3 DNA: TGCGCCAGCAGCCAAGCGGCAGGGGGCAGAGAGACCCAGTACTTC
D gene: NA; clone size: NA; J gene: TRBJ2-7; V gene: TRBV28; CDR3 protein: CASSLDDSYEQYF; CDR3 DNA: TGTGCCAGCAGTTTAGACGATTCCTACGAGCAGTACTTC
D gene: NA; clone size: few; J gene: TRBJ1-2; V gene: TRBV19; CDR3 protein: CASSTEFTYGYTF; CDR3 DNA: TGTGCCAGTAGTACAGAATTTACCTATGGCTACACCTTC
D gene: NA; clone size: many; J gene: TRBJ1-2; V gene: TRBV25-1; CDR3 protein: CASSAGMVYGYTF; CDR3 DNA: TGTGCCAGCAGTGCGGGTATGGTCTATGGCTACACCTTC
D gene: NA; clone size: many; J gene: TRBJ2-6; V gene: TRBV10-3; CDR3 protein: CAISEGGELPSGANVLTF; CDR3 DNA: TGTGCCATCAGTGAGGGAGGGGAACTTCCCTCTGGGGCCAACGTCCTGACTTTC
D gene: NA; clone size: NA; J gene: TRBJ1-1; V gene: TRBV6-6; CDR3 protein: CASSYSSGSTEAFF; CDR3 DNA: TGTGCCAGCAGTTACTCCAGCGGGTCCACTGAAGCTTTCTTT
D gene: TRBD1; clone size: NA; J gene: TRBJ2-7; V gene: TRBV5-1; CDR3 protein: CASSGGTGVSSSYEQYF; CDR3 DNA: TGCGCCAGCAGCGGTGGGACAGGGGTCTCGAGCTCCTACGAGCAGTACTTC
D gene: TRBD1; clone size: NA; J gene: TRBJ2-7; V gene: TRBV28; CDR3 protein: CASSSPGQAVHEQYF; CDR3 DNA: TGTGCCAGCAGTTCACCGGGACAGGCTGTCCACGAGCAGTACTTC
D gene: NA; clone size: few; J gene: TRBJ1-1; V gene: TRBV7-3; CDR3 protein: CASSEGTVNTEAFF; CDR3 DNA: TGTGCCAGCAGTGAAGGTACGGTGAACACTGAAGCTTTCTTT
D gene: NA; clone size: few; J gene: TRBJ2-5; V gene: TRBV9; CDR3 protein: CASTRFTGWGETQYF; CDR3 DNA: TGTGCCAGCACCAGATTCACAGGGTGGGGAGAGACCCAGTACTTC
D gene: NA; clone size: NA; J gene: TRBJ2-3; V gene: TRBV4-3; CDR3 protein: CASSPHTGTDTQYF; CDR3 DNA: TGCGCCAGCAGCCCGCATACGGGCACAGATACGCAGTATTTT